The present T cell receptor (beta chain) was sequenced within a study of CD8+ T cells in alopecia areata. Sequencing templates came from extracted RNA that was reverse transcribed into cDNA. The protocol was immunoSEQ multiplex PCR, while the TCRdb copy is restricted to in-frame clones and leaves out a portion. The sample consists of around 150,000 clones, 75% to 85% of them appearing once. The CDR3 is 14 residues long. In germline, CDR1 is MNHEY, CDR2 SMNVEV (reference sequence). Trimming removed 4 bases from V and 4 bases from J, with 11 bases in between. As to treatment: oral pan-JAK inhibitor, 5-10 mg twice daily.

The receptor was derived from a human donor with alopecia areata. V is TRBV27 and J is TRBJ2-1; the D call may be TRBD1 or TRBD2 (7 bases each). The starting material was CD8+ T cells sorted from blood, obtained at week 4, from a patient treated with tofacitinib. This chain's CDR3 is CASSSGGAYNEQFF. In DNA, the CDR3 is TGTGCCAGCAGTTCAGGGGGGGCATACAATGAGCAGTTCTTC.